Shown below are 30 T cell receptor beta chains from a single sample sequenced in a study of T cells in Graves' hyperthyroidism and ophthalmopathy. Researchers amplified the TCR beta CDR3 regions from RNA transcripts. HTBI primers were employed in a first-round RT-PCR of the TCR CDR3. One entry per CDR3 protein, called by TCRdb with MiXCR from the multiplex PCR reads. The sample includes 250,000 or so distinct CDR3 sequences, roughly 17% of them seen just once. The sequencing input was blood. All receptors come from a woman aged 18-35 years with Graves' ophthalmopathy.

Many counts were recorded for this clonotype. The CDR3 protein is CASSLVQGGGEQYF. CDR3 coding DNA: TGTGCCAGCAGCTTAGTTCAGGGCGGTGGCGAGCAGTACTTC. This sequence joins TRBV7-9 and TRBJ2-7; tentative D call: TRBD1 (5 bases). CDR1 is SEHNR and CDR2 is FQNEAQ in the germline V gene (reference sequence). CDR3 length: 14 amino acids. Trimming cost V 1 base and J 6 bases, with 13 bases left between them.

This clonotype was observed many times. V is TRBV28 and J is TRBJ1-2; 7 bases align to TRBD1. The CDR3 spans 13 residues. Germline V gene data show CDR1 as MDHEN and CDR2 as SYDVKM. The J segment lost 4 bases and the V segment lost 7 bases, leaving 6 bases of the junction unmatched. CDR3 amino acids: CASTDRAVYGYTF. CDR3 nucleotide sequence: TGTGCCAGCACCGACAGGGCCGTCTATGGCTACACCTTC.

The table lists this clonotype with many counts. The chain carries TRBV11-2 and TRBJ2-2; a weak D match, TRBD2 (5 bases). V was trimmed by 0 bases and J by 4 bases, leaving 9 bases between them. Germline V gene sequence: CDR1 SGHAT, CDR2 FQNNGV. CDR3 length equals 15 residues. Written as DNA, the CDR3 is TGTGCCAGCAGCTTAGAATCCGGAGGCACCGGGGAGCTGTTTTTT. Its protein is CASSLESGGTGELFF.

Ten or more counts support this clonotype. The rearrangement uses TRBV11-2 and TRBJ2-2; D not resolved. The CDR3 length is 12 residues. CDR1 and CDR2 from the germline V gene are SGHAT and FQNNGV. Trimming cost V 3 bases and J 7 bases, with 6 bases left between them. CDR3 amino acids: CASSFVDGELFF. In DNA form, the CDR3 reads TGTGCCAGCAGCTTCGTGGACGGGGAGCTGTTTTTT.

The table lists this clonotype with a few counts. This may arise from a read error, as a much more abundant clone is one base away. In this CDR3 the conserved last residue, phenylalanine or tryptophan, is missing, so a read error is likely. The chain recombines TRBV18 with TRBJ1-1; the D is unclear. The V and J ends lost 0 bases and 1 base respectively, with 6 bases between them. The CDR3 loop spans 14 amino acids. Per the germline V gene, CDR1 is KGHSH and CDR2 is LQKENI. The CDR3 spells CASSPPSENTEAFS. The CDR3 DNA sequence: TGTGCCAGCTCACCACCTTCCGAGAACACTGAAGCTTTCTCT.

The chain employs TRBV19 and TRBJ2-7; TRBD1 aligns across 9 bases. Unmatched junction bases numbered 9, after V lost 9 bases and J lost 6 bases. The germline gives CDR1 LNHDA, CDR2 SQIVND (reference sequence). The length of the CDR3 is 13 residues. The CDR3, as DNA: TGTGCCAGCAAGCCGGGACAGGGTTCCGAGCAGTACTTC. Translation: CASKPGQGSEQYF. The full variable domain, its missing parts supplied by reference TRBV19 and TRBJ2-7, is DGGITQSPKYLFRKEGQNVTLSCEQNLNHDAMYWYRQDPGQGLRLIYYSQIVNDFQKGDIAEGYSVSREKKESFPLTVTSAQKNPTAFYLCASKPGQGSEQYFGPGTRLTVT.

The chain couples TRBV28 to TRBJ2-3; TRBD2 agrees at 8 bases. With V trimmed by 4 bases and J by 1 base, 13 bases remained unmatched. The germline CDR1 and CDR2 sequences are MDHEN and SYDVKM. The CDR3 is made up of 18 amino acids. CDR3 DNA: TGTGCCAGCAGTTACACCCATCCAGCGGGAGCTGGCACAGATACGCAGTATTTT. It specifies CASSYTHPAGAGTDTQYF.

Many counts were recorded for this clonotype. The V gene is TRBV6-2 or TRBV6-3, the J gene TRBJ2-3; 8 bases are a match to TRBD1. CDR3 length: 15 amino acids. V was clipped by 6 bases and J by 6 bases; unmatched bases: 11. Germline V CDR1 and CDR2: MNHEY, SVGEGT. DNA of the CDR3: TGTGCCAGCAGATTCGGACAGGGTAGGACGGATACGCAGTATTTT. Translated, it gives CASRFGQGRTDTQYF.

The J gene is TRBJ2-3, the V gene TRBV28; TRBD2 matches at 11 bases. CDR3 length: 16 residues. Germline V gene data show CDR1 as MDHEN and CDR2 as SYDVKM. Trimming at V came to 2 bases and at J to 2 bases, leaving 3 bases not matched to a gene. DNA of the CDR3: TGTGCCAGCAGTTTAATTAGCGGGAGGGACACAGATACGCAGTATTTT. Protein: CASSLISGRDTDTQYF.

This clonotype has a count of ten or more. This chain uses TRBV4-1 with TRBJ1-1; no reliable D call. The CDR3 contains 15 residues. The V end was cut by 0 bases, the J end by 1 base, with 9 bases between. Germline loops: CDR1 MGHRA, CDR2 YSYEKL. In DNA, the CDR3 is TGCGCCAGCAGCCAAGATTTCCCAGCGAACACTGAAGCTTTCTTT. It yields the protein CASSQDFPANTEAFF.

The chain joins TRBV11-3 to TRBJ2-1; 8 nucleotides line up with TRBD2. The CDR3 contains 15 residues. Per germline, CDR1 SGHNT and CDR2 YENEEA. The V segment lost 4 bases and the J segment 3 bases; nucleotides outside the gene matches: 5. This chain's CDR3 is CASSWTRGDYNEQFF. Here the CDR3 DNA reads TGTGCCAGCAGCTGGACGCGGGGGGACTACAATGAGCAGTTCTTC.

The sample holds many counts of this clonotype. V is TRBV11-2 and J is TRBJ2-5; D gene uncertain. The CDR3 has 13 amino acids. The V gene lost 0 bases and the J gene lost 5 bases, with 7 bases spanning the gap. CDR1 and CDR2 (germline): SGHAT, FQNNGV. The CDR3 reads CASSLDPRETQYF. The CDR3 coding sequence is TGTGCCAGCAGCTTAGATCCTAGGGAGACCCAGTACTTC.

Many counts were recorded for this clonotype. V is TRBV29-1 and J is TRBJ2-2; D ambiguous. The germline gives CDR1 SQVTM, CDR2 ANQGSEA. Trimming left V 1 base short and J 4 bases short, with 7 bases between. The CDR3 is 13 amino acids. The CDR3: CSVEVQFTGELFF. The CDR3 coding sequence is TGCAGCGTTGAAGTTCAGTTCACCGGGGAGCTGTTTTTT.

This clonotype was observed at least ten times. The rearrangement links TRBV7-9 to TRBJ2-1; D is unresolved. Germline loops: CDR1 SEHNR, CDR2 FQNEAQ (reference sequence). Deletions cut 4 bases from V and 5 bases from J, with 9 bases between. The CDR3 covers 13 residues. The CDR3 DNA follows: TGTGCCAGCAGCTCCCCCCCACACAATGAGCAGTTCTTC. Translation: CASSSPPHNEQFF.

This chain links TRBV19 with TRBJ1-3, with D hard to call. This CDR3 has 15 amino acids. V was clipped by 5 bases and J by 0 bases, with 11 bases between them. Germline-derived CDR1 and CDR2 are LNHDA and SQIVND (reference sequence). CDR3 residues: CASSLSALSGNTIYF. In DNA form, the CDR3 reads TGTGCCAGTAGTCTCAGCGCTCTCTCTGGAAACACCATATATTTT. Drawing the rest from reference TRBV19 and TRBJ1-3, the complete variable domain is DGGITQSPKYLFRKEGQNVTLSCEQNLNHDAMYWYRQDPGQGLRLIYYSQIVNDFQKGDIAEGYSVSREKKESFPLTVTSAQKNPTAFYLCASSLSALSGNTIYFGEGSWLTVV.

This clonotype appeared many times. The V and J genes are TRBV6-1 and TRBJ2-1, with 14 bases identical to TRBD2. CDR3 length: 17 residues. The germline V gene encodes CDR1 MNHNS and CDR2 SASEGT. V was pared by 6 bases and J by 5 bases, with 9 bases of the junction left unmatched. The CDR3 is CASRVRLAGGRNNEQFF. Written as DNA, the CDR3 is TGTGCCAGCAGAGTTAGACTAGCGGGAGGGAGAAACAATGAGCAGTTCTTC.

This clonotype appeared many times. This chain's CDR3 is CASFGAWALNQPQHF. As DNA, the CDR3 is TGTGCCAGTTTCGGGGCATGGGCACTAAATCAGCCCCAGCATTTT. The chain recombines TRBV28 with TRBJ1-5, with a possible D match to TRBD1 (5 bases). CDR1 and CDR2 (germline): MDHEN, SYDVKM. V lost 9 bases and J 4 bases, leaving 19 bases between the germline ends. The CDR3 covers 15 residues.

This clonotype showed up many times. The chain has TRBV5-1 and TRBJ2-7, with TRBD2 matching over 10 bases. This CDR3 region has 14 residues. CDR1 is SGHRS and CDR2 is YFSETQ in the germline V gene. V shed 1 base and J 4 bases; nucleotides not matched to a gene: 2. The CDR3 protein is CASSLTSGKYEQYF. Written as DNA, the CDR3 is TGCGCCAGCAGCTTGACTAGCGGGAAGTACGAGCAGTACTTC.

This clonotype was seen just once. One end of the junction is discordant with germline, which a read error may explain. This sequence joins TRBV19 and TRBJ2-2; 13 bases map to TRBD2. The length of the CDR3 is 19 residues. Germline V gene data show CDR1 as LNHDA and CDR2 as SQIVND (reference sequence). CDR3: CASSNSRLAGGENAGELFF. In nucleotides, the CDR3 is TGTGCCAGTAGTAACTCGAGACTAGCGGGGGGAGAGAACGCCGGGGAGCTGTTTTTT. Together with reference TRBV19 and TRBJ2-2, the CDR3 gives the full variable domain: DGGITQSPKYLFRKEGQNVTLSCEQNLNHDAMYWYRQDPGQGLRLIYYSQIVNDFQKGDIAEGYSVSREKKESFPLTVTSAQKNPTAFYLCASSNSRLAGGENAGELFFGEGSRLTVL.

The sample holds many counts of this clonotype. This rearrangement joins TRBV27 to TRBJ2-3, with D perhaps TRBD1 (5 bases). Germline CDR1 and CDR2: MNHEY and SMNVEV (reference sequence). Trimming took off 5 bases at V and 0 bases at J, with 15 bases between the two ends. The CDR3 consists of 16 residues. The CDR3 here is CASSPRTHSSTDTQYF. The CDR3 DNA reads as TGTGCCAGCAGTCCACGGACACACTCTAGCACAGATACGCAGTATTTT.

This clonotype was picked up many times. The chain employs TRBV6-1 and TRBJ2-7; TRBD1 matches at 10 bases. The V gene end was trimmed by 6 bases and the J gene end by 6 bases; junction bases not matched to a gene: 11. The germline V gene encodes CDR1 MNHNS and CDR2 SASEGT. The CDR3 has 15 amino acids. This CDR3 reads CASRMPGQGFAEQYF. The CDR3 nucleotides read TGTGCCAGCAGAATGCCGGGACAGGGGTTCGCCGAGCAGTACTTC.

This clonotype appeared many times. This chain connects TRBV4-2 to TRBJ1-5; D unclear. V was trimmed by 0 bases and J by 2 bases, leaving 8 bases between them. The V gene's germline CDR1 is LGHNA and CDR2 YNFKEQ. The CDR3 consists of 15 residues. CDR3 sequence: CASSQERDRNQPQHF. The CDR3 DNA is TGTGCCAGCAGCCAAGAAAGGGATCGCAATCAGCCCCAGCATTTT.

This clonotype has at least ten counts. The gene calls are TRBV4-3 and TRBJ1-6; 7 bases fit TRBD1. The germline V gene has CDR1 LGHNA and CDR2 YSLEER. The CDR3 has 14 residues. With 4 bases clipped from V and 7 bases from J, the junction kept 4 bases outside the gene matches. This chain's CDR3 is CASSLAQGNSPLHF. The CDR3 DNA reads as TGCGCCAGCAGCCTCGCACAGGGGAATTCACCCCTCCACTTT.

This clonotype was seen at least ten times. The chain combines TRBV7-9 with TRBJ1-4, with a weak D call TRBD1 (5 bases). This CDR3 is 16 amino acids long. Germline V CDR1 and CDR2: SEHNR, FQNEAQ (reference sequence). The ends were cut back, 5 bases at V and 0 bases at J, with 13 bases in the middle. The CDR3 region is CASSTGRVATNEKLFF. The CDR3, as DNA: TGTGCCAGCAGCACGGGGCGGGTTGCAACTAATGAAAAACTGTTTTTT.

The sample holds many counts of this clonotype. The rearrangement links TRBV14 to TRBJ1-1; no clear D gene. In germline, CDR1 is SGHDN, CDR2 FVKESK. The V and J ends lost 2 bases and 1 base respectively, with 8 bases between them. The CDR3 has 14 amino acids. The CDR3 protein is CASSQLRANTEAFF. The DNA for the CDR3 is TGTGCCAGCAGCCAACTCCGGGCGAACACTGAAGCTTTCTTT.

Concerning this clonotype itself: Being one base from a much bigger clone, this may be a read error. The chain is built from TRBV27 and TRBJ2-1; 8 bases are shared with TRBD1. Germline CDR1 reads MNHEY; CDR2 reads SMNVEV (reference sequence). The CDR3 runs to 15 residues. After removal of 8 bases from V and 5 bases from J, the junction contained 11 bases not matched to a gene. The CDR3 region is CASGPTGEANNEQFF. CDR3 coding DNA: TGTGCCAGCGGGCCGACAGGGGAAGCCAACAATGAGCAGTTCTTC.

This clonotype was counted many times. V and J are TRBV6-6 and TRBJ2-1; weak D call: TRBD1 (6 bases). Trimming pared 0 bases from V and 3 bases from J, leaving 6 bases between. Per the germline V gene, CDR1 is MNHNY and CDR2 is SVGAGI (reference sequence). This CDR3 comprises 14 residues. The CDR3 is CASSYSDSYNEQFF. DNA of the CDR3: TGTGCCAGCAGTTACTCGGACAGCTACAATGAGCAGTTCTTC.

This clonotype was found many times. The V call is TRBV5-6, the J call TRBJ2-1, with 9 bases lining up with TRBD2. CDR3 size: 15 residues. With 1 base clipped from V and 8 bases from J, the junction kept 7 bases outside the gene matches. Germline V CDR1 and CDR2: SGHDT, YYEEEE. The CDR3 region is CASSLWLAGIHEQFF. The DNA of the CDR3 is TGTGCCAGCAGCTTGTGGCTAGCGGGAATCCATGAGCAGTTCTTC.

This clonotype was seen at least ten times. The gene calls are TRBV27 and TRBJ2-1, with a tentative D call TRBD2 (6 bases). V was pared by 6 bases and J by 9 bases, with 9 bases between. Germline V gene sequence: CDR1 MNHEY, CDR2 SMNVEV (reference sequence). The CDR3 extends over 11 amino acids. CDR3 protein: CASSEGLEQFF. CDR3 DNA sequence: TGTGCCAGCAGCGAGGGACTTGAGCAGTTCTTC.

This clonotype has at least ten counts. The rearrangement uses TRBV3-1 and TRBJ2-1; 8 positions match TRBD2. Germline V gene sequence: CDR1 LGHDT, CDR2 YNNKEL (reference sequence). Trimming took 1 base from V and 8 from J; bases not matched to a gene: 10. The CDR3 spans 16 residues. CDR3 coding DNA: TGTGCCAGCAGCCAAGCATTTGGCCTAGCGGGCGATGAGCAGTTCTTC. This translates into CASSQAFGLAGDEQFF.